This T cell receptor beta chain stems from a study of T cell repertoires in cytomegalovirus infection. At the level of the study: Public TCR beta signature analysis indicated the presence of both CMV infection and matching HLA type. Study findings and constraints: HLA-C-restricted CMV-specific TCR beta clonotypes were dominant in the ex vivo response. CMV carriers with the relevant HLA were identified by cumulative public TCR beta family frequency.

The CDR3 covers 13 residues. Germline values: CDR1 SGHTA, CDR2 FQGTGA. The germline V and J ends were trimmed by 3 bases and 4 bases, with 9 bases remaining between them. From the reads, TCRdb called clonotypes with MiXCR, one entry per CDR3 protein. The sample lists roughly 320,000 distinct CDR3 sequences; more than 8% were seen once. This clonotype was counted at least ten times. Its antigen is unknown. The receptor's source is a human donor in good health (CMV status not recorded). Some clones in this sample may be carry-over from other donors' samples. The sample was PBMCs. The chain recombines TRBV7-3 with TRBJ2-5; TRBD2 might be the D (5 bases). The CDR3 DNA is TGTGCCAGCAGCTTGCTAGGGAGAGAGACCCAGTACTTC. Its protein product is CASSLLGRETQYF.